The 23 T cell receptor beta chains presented below share a single source sample, sequenced in a study of T cells after posttransplantation cyclophosphamide. Cyclophosphamide on days +3 and +4 followed busulfan-fludarabine conditioning and a marrow graft. TCRdb keeps only in-frame clones here, not all; method: immunoSEQ multiplex PCR. This table has 4,000 to 4,500 clones, 65% to 85% appearing once. The sequences come from CD4+ T cells sorted from blood, collected approximately 35 weeks after a stem cell transplant with posttransplant cyclophosphamide. The receptors come from a male patient aged 30 to 39 who received an allogeneic stem cell transplant from a related donor, was CMV-positive, and had no GVHD. A share of the T cells may be of graft donor origin.

The chain employs TRBV7-2 and TRBJ2-2; D not resolved. Trimming stripped 0 bases from V and 3 bases from J, with 5 bases between. This CDR3 has 14 amino acids. Germline V CDR1 and CDR2: SGHTA, FQGNSA. The CDR3 loop reads CASSLALDTGELFF. The CDR3 DNA is TGTGCCAGCAGCTTAGCGCTAGACACCGGGGAGCTGTTTTTT.

The chain carries TRBV7-2 and TRBJ1-2; 11 nucleotides align to TRBD1. From germline, CDR1 is SGHTA and CDR2 FQGNSA. The CDR3 sequence is 15 residues long. Trimming took 5 bases from V and 6 from J; bases not matched to a gene: 8. The CDR3 coding sequence is TGTGCCAGCAGCCCCGGACAGGGGGCTCTTCATGGCTACACCTTC. Translation gives CASSPGQGALHGYTF.

The chain uses TRBV18 and TRBJ2-1; no clear D. V lost 3 bases, J lost 5 bases, and 14 bases lay in between. This CDR3 spans 15 amino acids. Germline V gene data show CDR1 as KGHSH and CDR2 as LQKENI. CDR3 in amino acids: CASSPSYSGHNEQFF. The CDR3 bases are TGTGCCAGCTCACCCTCTTATAGTGGGCACAATGAGCAGTTCTTC.

The sample holds a few counts of this clone. This sequence joins TRBV28 and TRBJ2-1; D is perhaps TRBD2 (5 bases). The CDR3 is made up of 14 amino acids. Trimming removed 3 bases from V and 0 bases from J, with 6 bases in between. Germline CDR1 and CDR2: MDHEN and SYDVKM. The CDR3 nucleotides read TGTGCCAGCAGTTTGGGGAGCTCCTACAATGAGCAGTTCTTC. It specifies CASSLGSSYNEQFF.

This clone was counted once. V gene TRBV5-1 combines with J gene TRBJ1-1, with D possibly TRBD1 on 6 matching bases. There are 15 residues in the CDR3. V was trimmed by 0 bases and J by 4 bases, leaving 13 bases between them. Germline CDR1 and CDR2: SGHRS and YFSETQ. The chain's CDR3 is CASSLEQGLFTEAFF. The CDR3 DNA reads as TGCGCCAGCAGCTTGGAACAGGGATTGTTCACTGAAGCTTTCTTT.

The genes are TRBV19 and TRBJ2-2; TRBD1 might be the D (5 bases). Trimming shortened V by 5 bases and J by 7 bases, and 14 bases separated the two germline ends. The CDR3 has 14 residues. From germline, CDR1 is LNHDA and CDR2 SQIVND (reference sequence). As DNA, the CDR3 is TGTGCCAGTAGTGGGTACAGGACGGGCGGGGAGCTGTTTTTT. This translates into CASSGYRTGGELFF.

This chain joins TRBV2 and TRBJ1-4, with D tentatively TRBD1 (6 bases). Trimming removed 4 bases from V and 8 bases from J, with 14 bases in between. CDR3 size: 14 residues. The V gene's germline CDR1 is SNHLY and CDR2 FYNNEI. CDR3: CASSGWQGREKLFF. As DNA, the CDR3 is TGTGCCAGCAGTGGTTGGCAGGGGCGCGAAAAACTGTTTTTT.

The chain uses TRBV15 and TRBJ2-7, with D unresolved. Looked up from germline, CDR1 is LNHNV and CDR2 is YYDKDF (reference sequence). V lost 2 bases to trimming and J lost 5 bases, with 10 bases between them. The CDR3 has 13 residues. The CDR3, as DNA: TGTGCCACCAGCAGACAGGTTATAGACGAGCAGTACTTC. Amino acid sequence: CATSRQVIDEQYF. Filled out from reference TRBV15 and TRBJ2-7, the complete variable domain reads DAMVIQNPRYQVTQFGKPVTLSCSQTLNHNVMYWYQQKSSQAPKLLFHYYDKDFNNEADTPDNFQSRRPNTSFCFLDIRSPGLGDTAMYLCATSRQVIDEQYFGPGTRLTVT.

The chain joins TRBV28 to TRBJ1-1; TRBD1 aligns across 10 bases. V was clipped by 5 bases and J by 3 bases; unmatched bases: 15. Looked up from germline, CDR1 is MDHEN and CDR2 is SYDVKM. This CDR3 comprises 18 residues. The CDR3 reads CASSRLGGGQGSHTEAFF. The DNA of the CDR3 is TGTGCCAGCAGTCGCTTGGGCGGGGGACAGGGGAGTCACACTGAAGCTTTCTTT.

The chain employs TRBV28 and TRBJ2-7, with TRBD2 as a possible D gene (6 bases). V dropped 4 bases and J dropped 6 bases, with 13 bases sitting between them. The CDR3 extends over 13 amino acids. Germline V gives CDR1 MDHEN, CDR2 SYDVKM. The CDR3 sequence is CASSSGLRGEQYF. The CDR3, as DNA: TGTGCCAGCAGTTCGGGACTGAGGGGCGAGCAGTACTTC.

In its sample, this clone was seen once. Its ends do not fully match the called genes, so a read error is possible. The chain joins TRBV7-7 to TRBJ2-2; tentatively, D is TRBD1 (6 bases). In germline, CDR1 is SSHAT, CDR2 FNYEAQ (reference sequence). This CDR3 contains 14 residues. CDR3 residues: CASSLATGSGELFF. For the CDR3, the DNA is TGTGCTAGCAGCTTAGCCACAGGGTCCGGGGAGCTGTTTTTT.

The V and J genes are TRBV7-8 and TRBJ1-1; TRBD1 matches 12 bases. This CDR3 has 14 amino acids. The V gene's germline CDR1 is SGHVS and CDR2 FQNEAQ. V was pared by 5 bases and J by 11 bases, with 9 bases of the junction left unmatched. CDR3 loop: CASSPGTGGGRAFF. The CDR3 region has the DNA TGTGCCAGCAGCCCTGGGACAGGGGGCGGCCGGGCTTTCTTT. Full variable domain (outside the CDR3, taken from reference TRBV7-8 and TRBJ1-1): GAGVSQSPRYKVAKRGQDVALRCDPISGHVSLFWYQQALGQGPEFLTYFQNEAQLDKSGLPSDRFFAERPEGSVSTLKIQRTQQEDSAVYLCASSPGTGGGRAFFGQGTRLTVV.

This chain connects TRBV2 to TRBJ2-3; TRBD1 might be the D (6 bases). V lost 6 bases and J lost 0, with 13 bases in between. Germline V gives CDR1 SNHLY, CDR2 FYNNEI. The CDR3 has 15 amino acids. As DNA, the CDR3 is TGTGCCAGCAGCCTCAGGGGAACTAGCACAGATACGCAGTATTTT. Its protein is CASSLRGTSTDTQYF.

The CDR3: CASSTSGGGTGELFF. CDR3 DNA: TGTGCCAGCAGCACTAGCGGGGGGGGCACCGGGGAGCTGTTTTTT. The chain uses TRBV7-3 and TRBJ2-2, with 13 positions matching TRBD2. The CDR3 covers 15 residues. V was clipped by 5 bases and J by 4 bases; unmatched bases: 1. Germline V gene data show CDR1 as SGHTA and CDR2 as FQGTGA.

DNA of the CDR3: TGTGCCAGCTCACCAAGACAGAACGAGCAGTACTTC. Translating gives CASSPRQNEQYF. This rearrangement joins TRBV18 to TRBJ2-7; maybe TRBD1 (5 bases). Germline values: CDR1 KGHSH, CDR2 LQKENI. This CDR3 contains 12 residues. Trimming removed 2 bases at V and 5 bases at J, with 7 bases between. Filled out from reference TRBV18 and TRBJ2-7, the complete variable domain reads NAGVMQNPRHLVRRRGQEARLRCSPMKGHSHVYWYRQLPEEGLKFMVYLQKENIIDESGMPKERFSAEFPKEGPSILRIQQVVRGDSAAYFCASSPRQNEQYFGPGTRLTVT.

This chain joins TRBV6-5 and TRBJ2-2; D might be TRBD2 (6 bases). Trimming left V 4 bases short and J 5 bases short, with 14 bases between. Germline V gene data show CDR1 as MNHEY and CDR2 as SVGAGI. CDR3 length: 15 amino acids. CDR3 sequence (DNA): TGTGCCAGCAGTTTGACTAGATGGGGTACCGGGGAGCTGTTTTTT. It encodes CASSLTRWGTGELFF.

This CDR3 reads CASSVQGGSYEQYF. The CDR3 DNA reads TGTGCCAGCAGTGTCCAGGGCGGATCCTACGAGCAGTACTTC. J is TRBJ2-7 and V is TRBV2; D perhaps matches TRBD1 (5 bases). CDR3 length: 14 residues. The germline V gene encodes CDR1 SNHLY and CDR2 FYNNEI. The V end lost 4 bases, the J end lost 1 base, and 11 bases lay between the germline ends.

The V and J genes are TRBV6-5 and TRBJ2-2, with D perhaps TRBD1 (6 bases). The CDR3 spans 14 residues. Germline V lookup: CDR1 MNHEY, CDR2 SVGAGI. V lost 5 bases, J lost 5 bases, and 12 bases lay in between. The CDR3 sequence is CASSTQQGTGELFF. The CDR3 DNA is TGTGCCAGCAGTACCCAACAGGGTACCGGGGAGCTGTTTTTT.

CDR3 DNA: TGTGCCAGCAGCCTAGCCGTTGTGACAGGGTTTCAGGGCTACACCTTC. Translating it yields CASSLAVVTGFQGYTF. The chain carries TRBV5-8 and TRBJ1-2; the match to TRBD1 covers 7 bases. The CDR3 extends over 16 amino acids. Germline V gene data show CDR1 as SGHTS and CDR2 as YDEGEE. Trimming at V came to 4 bases and at J to 8 bases, leaving 17 bases not matched to a gene.

This clone was observed once. The chain combines TRBV5-6 with TRBJ1-1, with TRBD1 matching over 9 bases. This CDR3 is built from 13 residues. Trimming took 2 bases from V and 10 from J; bases not matched to a gene: 6. CDR1 and CDR2 (germline): SGHDT, YYEEEE. The CDR3 protein is CASSLTGGSGAFF. The CDR3 DNA reads as TGTGCCAGCAGCTTAACAGGGGGCTCGGGAGCTTTCTTT.

The J gene is TRBJ1-5, the V gene TRBV7-8; D is perhaps TRBD1 (6 bases). The CDR3 extends over 18 amino acids. V dropped 2 bases and J dropped 1 base, with 18 bases sitting between them. Germline assignment: CDR1 SGHVS and CDR2 FQNEAQ. In nucleotides, the CDR3 is TGTGCCAGCAGCTTATTTCAGGGGAGCAGGGTGAGCAATCAGCCCCAGCATTTT. This codes for CASSLFQGSRVSNQPQHF. The full variable domain, with the rest looked up from reference TRBV7-8 and TRBJ1-5, is GAGVSQSPRYKVAKRGQDVALRCDPISGHVSLFWYQQALGQGPEFLTYFQNEAQLDKSGLPSDRFFAERPEGSVSTLKIQRTQQEDSAVYLCASSLFQGSRVSNQPQHFGDGTRLSIL.

In nucleotides, the CDR3 is TGTGCCAGCAGATCAGGGGGCCAGCCCCAGCATTTT. This gives the protein CASRSGGQPQHF. V and J are TRBV28 and TRBJ1-5, with 8 bases lining up with TRBD1. V lost 6 bases, J lost 7 bases, and 2 bases stayed unmatched. Germline CDR1 MDHEN, CDR2 SYDVKM. CDR3 length: 12 amino acids.

The rearrangement uses TRBV20-1 and TRBJ1-5; 7 bases line up with TRBD1. Germline CDR1 DFQATT, CDR2 SNEGSKA (reference sequence). V was clipped by 4 bases and J by 11 bases; unmatched bases: 5. CDR3 length: 11 residues. The CDR3 DNA reads TGCAGTGCTACAGGGGGAGAAGCCCAGCATTTT. Protein: CSATGGEAQHF.